The 24 T cell receptor beta chains below come from one sample, sequenced in a study of OX40 agonist ivuxolimab in advanced cancers. Measured with immunoSEQ multiplex PCR; TCRdb has only the in-frame clones, and not every one. The sample lists roughly 60,000 clones, 75% to 95% occurring once. The sequenced sample was CD4+ or CD8+ T cells sorted from blood, obtained in a trial of the OX40 agonist ivuxolimab. Source of these receptors: an adult with an advanced solid tumor such as melanoma, head and neck, liver or kidney cancer.

V is TRBV19 and J is TRBJ2-5; D call uncertain. CDR1 and CDR2 (germline): LNHDA, SQIVND (reference sequence). Trimming removed 4 bases at V and 7 bases at J, with 10 bases between. This CDR3 spans 12 amino acids. CDR3 nucleotides: TGTGCCAGTAGTACCTCTGGACGGACCCAGTACTTC. Translating it yields CASSTSGRTQYF.

The chain carries TRBV15 and TRBJ2-5; 12 bases map to TRBD2. Per the germline V gene, CDR1 is LNHNV and CDR2 is YYDKDF (reference sequence). CDR3 length equals 16 residues. V was clipped by 8 bases and J by 1 base; unmatched bases: 8. CDR3 amino acids: CATSRWTSGAQETQYF. The CDR3, as DNA: TGTGCCACCTCCCGTTGGACTAGCGGGGCCCAAGAGACCCAGTACTTC.

The chain links TRBV5-1 to TRBJ2-7; no definite D call. Trimming took off 0 bases at V and 3 bases at J, with 13 bases between the two ends. The CDR3 extends over 15 amino acids. The germline V gene has CDR1 SGHRS and CDR2 YFSETQ. CDR3 in amino acids: CASSLAMGSSYEQYF. Here the CDR3 DNA reads TGCGCCAGCAGCTTGGCTATGGGTTCCAGCTACGAGCAGTACTTC.

The gene calls are TRBV5-1 and TRBJ1-1; D not resolved. Looked up from germline, CDR1 is SGHRS and CDR2 is YFSETQ. Trimming cost V 4 bases and J 0 bases, with 10 bases left between them. CDR3 length: 14 residues. The CDR3 is CASSPDTLNTEAFF. CDR3 in DNA: TGCGCCAGCAGCCCAGACACCTTGAACACTGAAGCTTTCTTT.

This clone was counted once. CDR3 in DNA: TGTGCCAGCAGCCGATGGACTAGCGGGAGCCAGGCCTACAATGAGCAGTTCTTC. It yields the protein CASSRWTSGSQAYNEQFF. The chain is built from TRBV5-6 and TRBJ2-1; TRBD2 matches 13 bases. Germline trimming cut 4 bases from V and 2 bases from J; bases unmatched to any gene: 9. Germline CDR1 and CDR2: SGHDT and YYEEEE. This CDR3 spans 18 amino acids.

The chain has TRBV7-9 and TRBJ1-1; weak D call: TRBD1 (5 bases). The CDR3 runs to 16 residues. CDR1 and CDR2 (germline): SEHNR, FQNEAQ (reference sequence). Trimming left V 3 bases short and J 0 bases short, with 14 bases between. CDR3 sequence (DNA): TGTGCCAGCAGCTTTAGGGACGGAAACCTGAACACTGAAGCTTTCTTT. Its protein product is CASSFRDGNLNTEAFF.

The CDR3 nucleotides read TGTGCCAGCAGTGAAGAGGAGGGAGCCCAGCATTTT. Translating gives CASSEEEGAQHF. The rearrangement joins TRBV2 to TRBJ1-5; no firm D call. V lost 1 base, J lost 11 bases, and 9 bases lay in between. Germline lookup yields CDR1 SNHLY and CDR2 FYNNEI. The length of the CDR3 is 12 residues. The variable domain in full, with the rest retrieved from reference TRBV2 and TRBJ1-5, is EPEVTQTPSHQVTQMGQEVILRCVPISNHLYFYWYRQILGQKVEFLVSFYNNEISEKSEIFDDQFSVERPDGSNFTLKIRSTKLEDSAMYFCASSEEEGAQHFGDGTRLSIL.

V is TRBV10-3 and J is TRBJ2-1, with 7 bases fitting TRBD2. The CDR3 runs to 16 residues. The J segment lost 1 base and the V segment lost 2 bases, leaving 5 bases of the junction unmatched. CDR1 is ENHRY and CDR2 is SYGVKD in the germline V gene. The CDR3 here is CAISEPGRGSYNEQFF. CDR3 sequence (DNA): TGTGCCATCAGTGAGCCCGGGCGGGGGTCCTACAATGAGCAGTTCTTC.

V gene TRBV18 combines with J gene TRBJ2-7; D unclear. Trimming shortened V by 4 bases and J by 3 bases, and 16 bases separated the two germline ends. This CDR3 region has 15 residues. CDR1 and CDR2 (germline): KGHSH, LQKENI. CDR3 sequence: CASSLGQVPDYEQYF. CDR3 coding DNA: TGTGCCAGCTCACTTGGCCAGGTGCCGGACTACGAGCAGTACTTC.

The chain combines TRBV5-1 with TRBJ2-6; D remains unclear. The CDR3 contains 15 residues. From germline, CDR1 is SGHRS and CDR2 YFSETQ. Trimming removed 0 bases from V and 0 bases from J, with 4 bases in between. CDR3 region: CASSLGFSGANVLTF. DNA for the CDR3: TGCGCCAGCAGCTTGGGGTTCTCTGGGGCCAACGTCCTGACTTTC.

The chain recombines TRBV9 with TRBJ2-6; 10 nucleotides match TRBD1. The CDR3 is 18 residues long. Trimming cost V 3 bases and J 3 bases; bases outside gene matches: 9. CDR1 SGDLS and CDR2 YYNGEE come from the germline V gene. The CDR3 DNA sequence: TGTGCCAGCAGCGCAACCGGGACAGGGGTAAATGGGGCCAACGTCCTGACTTTC. Protein sequence: CASSATGTGVNGANVLTF.

CDR3 residues: CASSPPEGREELFF. CDR3 sequence (DNA): TGTGCCAGCTCACCACCGGAGGGCAGGGAGGAGCTGTTTTTT. The chain combines TRBV18 with TRBJ2-2; maybe TRBD2 (6 bases). Trimming cost V 0 bases and J 10 bases, with 12 bases left between them. The length of the CDR3 is 14 residues. Germline values: CDR1 KGHSH, CDR2 LQKENI.

This rearrangement joins TRBV6-5 to TRBJ2-1; D perhaps matches TRBD2 (6 bases). Germline V CDR1 and CDR2: MNHEY, SVGAGI. V lost 2 bases, J lost 4 bases, and 12 bases lay in between. CDR3 length equals 15 residues. Here the CDR3 reads CASSYGRETYNEQFF. For the CDR3, the DNA is TGTGCCAGCAGTTACGGTCGGGAGACTTACAATGAGCAGTTCTTC.

This chain links TRBV10-3 with TRBJ1-1; D possibly corresponds to TRBD1 (6 bases). The CDR3 loop spans 14 amino acids. The germline V gene has CDR1 ENHRY and CDR2 SYGVKD. V was pared by 7 bases and J by 3 bases, with 15 bases between. In DNA, the CDR3 is TGTGCCATCACCTCGGGACAAGGAGACACTGAAGCTTTCTTT. Protein product: CAITSGQGDTEAFF.

The chain has TRBV7-2 and TRBJ1-5; 9 bases map to TRBD1. Germline V gene sequence: CDR1 SGHTA, CDR2 FQGNSA. The CDR3 length is 17 residues. With V trimmed by 5 bases and J by 4 bases, 12 bases remained unmatched. The CDR3: CASSERPPGQGNQPQHF. The CDR3 DNA sequence: TGTGCCAGCAGCGAAAGACCCCCGGGACAGGGTAATCAGCCCCAGCATTTT.

The J gene is TRBJ1-2, the V gene TRBV27; a possible D gene is TRBD1 (5 bases). Trimming took 5 bases from V and 6 from J, leaving 13 bases between them. The CDR3 runs to 13 residues. Germline V lookup: CDR1 MNHEY, CDR2 SMNVEV (reference sequence). CDR3 nucleotide sequence: TGTGCCAGCAGTCCTCAGGGTCTTAATGGCTACACCTTC. This encodes CASSPQGLNGYTF.

V and J are TRBV7-2 and TRBJ2-4; 7 nucleotides agree with TRBD1. This CDR3 spans 16 amino acids. The V gene's germline CDR1 is SGHTA and CDR2 FQGNSA. Germline trimming cut 1 base from V and 1 base from J; bases unmatched to any gene: 4. In nucleotides, the CDR3 is TGTGCCAGCAGCTTAGAAACAGGGGTGGCCAAAAACATTCAGTACTTC. Its protein is CASSLETGVAKNIQYF.

This CDR3 reads CASRFHRENSPLHF. The CDR3 DNA is TGTGCCAGCAGGTTTCACAGGGAGAATTCACCCCTCCACTTT. This sequence joins TRBV27 and TRBJ1-6, with D possibly matching TRBD1 (6 bases). This CDR3 spans 14 amino acids. The V gene's germline CDR1 is MNHEY and CDR2 SMNVEV (reference sequence). The V gene lost 6 bases and the J gene lost 7 bases, with 13 bases spanning the gap.

This clone occurred once. CDR3 in amino acids: CASSPNPATAYSNQPQHF. The CDR3 nucleotides read TGCGCCAGCAGCCCCAACCCAGCTACAGCGTATAGCAATCAGCCCCAGCATTTT. The rearrangement joins TRBV5-1 to TRBJ1-5; D unclear. V was trimmed by 4 bases and J by 0 bases, leaving 20 bases between them. Germline V lookup: CDR1 SGHRS, CDR2 YFSETQ. This CDR3 contains 18 residues.

This chain links TRBV6-4 with TRBJ1-2, with a tentative D call TRBD1 (6 bases). CDR1 is MRHNA, CDR2 SNTAGT, per germline. The CDR3 covers 15 residues. Trimming took 0 bases from V and 4 from J, leaving 12 bases between them. CDR3 sequence reads: CASSDSRGTSYGYTF. The CDR3 DNA reads as TGTGCCAGCAGTGACTCCAGGGGAACGAGCTATGGCTACACCTTC.

The chain joins TRBV7-9 to TRBJ1-5; no clear D gene. The germline gives CDR1 SEHNR, CDR2 FQNEAQ (reference sequence). V was pared by 5 bases and J by 0 bases, with 11 bases between. CDR3 size: 15 residues. The chain's CDR3 is CASSKDANSNQPQHF. For the CDR3, the DNA is TGTGCCAGCAGCAAGGACGCAAATAGCAATCAGCCCCAGCATTTT.

The chain is built from TRBV7-2 and TRBJ2-3, with 8 bases fitting TRBD1. J was trimmed by 1 base and V by 7 bases; bases with no gene match: 4. The CDR3 covers 14 residues. Germline V lookup: CDR1 SGHTA, CDR2 FQGNSA. CDR3 in DNA: TGTGCCAGCAACCCGACAGGGGGCACAGATACGCAGTATTTT. Amino acid sequence: CASNPTGGTDTQYF.

V and J are TRBV11-3 and TRBJ2-7; 10 bases align to TRBD2. This CDR3 comprises 17 residues. The V and J ends lost 0 bases and 2 bases, in that order; junction bases with no gene match: 7. Germline lookup yields CDR1 SGHNT and CDR2 YENEEA. CDR3 coding DNA: TGTGCCAGCAGCTTAGATCCTGGGCTAGCGGGAGCCTACGAGCAGTACTTC. It codes for CASSLDPGLAGAYEQYF.

This sequence joins TRBV7-9 and TRBJ2-3; D is ambiguous. CDR3 size: 14 residues. Trimming shortened V by 7 bases and J by 3 bases, and 14 bases separated the two germline ends. Germline V lookup: CDR1 SEHNR, CDR2 FQNEAQ (reference sequence). The CDR3 is CASTLLGDTDTQYF. CDR3 coding DNA: TGTGCCAGCACCCTGCTTGGGGATACAGATACGCAGTATTTT.